Presented here are 27 T cell receptor beta chains from one specimen sequenced in a study of regulatory T cells in long-lasting Graves disease (dated by TCRdb to the early 2020s). Libraries came from multiplex PCR. Sequencing took place on an Illumina HiSeq 4000. iRepertoire HTBI primers and Arm-PCR amplification of CDR3 regions were used to construct TCR beta libraries. In-frame beta chains were kept once TCRdb had trimmed the public reads at Q25 with fastp and called clones with MiXCR. Rows with a matching CDR3 protein are joined into one entry that keeps the most common DNA and genes. Across this sample there are roughly 410,000 distinct CDR3 sequences, with 15% seen only once. Roughly 7.7% of the sample lies in the top ten. Reading the label with the study, this specimen's time point is: newly diagnosed GD, antithyroid drugs for less than 3 months. For both TCR sequencing and RNA sequencing, RNA was extracted from PBMCs using TRIzol.

This sample was shared with a second study, whose subject was T cells in Graves' hyperthyroidism and ophthalmopathy.

This specimen was peripheral blood mononuclear cells (PBMCs), taken at new diagnosis, from a patient treated with antithyroid drugs. Receptors were obtained from a woman in her thirties or forties with Graves disease. Donor details come from another sample of the same person, matched by shared clones.

This chain connects TRBV14 to TRBJ2-7; D is perhaps TRBD2 (6 bases). This CDR3 is built from 14 residues. Germline CDR1 is SGHDN and CDR2 is FVKESK. V lost 4 bases to trimming and J lost 2 bases, with 12 bases between them. CDR3 bases: TGTGCCAGCAGCCGGCGGGGTTCCACCTACGAGCAGTACTTC. The encoded protein is CASSRRGSTYEQYF.

The chain joins TRBV19 to TRBJ2-2, with D perhaps matching TRBD2 (5 bases). Germline V gene sequence: CDR1 LNHDA, CDR2 SQIVND (reference sequence). Trimming took off 5 bases at V and 4 bases at J, with 14 bases between the two ends. The CDR3 extends over 15 amino acids. The CDR3 region is CASSPRTVPTGELFF. The CDR3 DNA sequence: TGTGCCAGTAGTCCCCGGACTGTCCCCACCGGGGAGCTGTTTTTT.

The CDR3 DNA reads TGTGCCAGCTCACCTGGGATTCCAGGTCCGGATACGCAGTATTTT. Protein product: CASSPGIPGPDTQYF. The J gene is TRBJ2-3, the V gene TRBV18; no reliable D call. The V and J ends lost 3 bases and 6 bases respectively, with 16 bases between them. The CDR3 is 15 amino acids. In germline, CDR1 is KGHSH, CDR2 LQKENI.

The sample holds a few counts of this clonotype. The gene calls are TRBV6-5 and TRBJ2-2; 8 bases agree with TRBD2. Germline CDR1 and CDR2: MNHEY and SVGAGI. The length of the CDR3 is 19 residues. Trimming took 2 bases from V and 2 from J; bases not matched to a gene: 13. Here the CDR3 DNA reads TGTGCCAGCAGTTACCCCCCCGCGTTAGCGGGAACAAACACCGGGGAGCTGTTTTTT. Translation: CASSYPPALAGTNTGELFF.

This clonotype was found many times. The genes are TRBV7-6 and TRBJ2-7, with D perhaps TRBD1 (5 bases). CDR1 and CDR2 (germline): SGHVS, FNYEAQ. V lost 2 bases, J lost 5 bases, and 22 bases lay in between. The CDR3 covers 17 residues. The CDR3 nucleotides read TGTGCCAGCAGCTTACAACCCCTGACAGACCATCTCGACGAGCAGTACTTC. This sequence encodes CASSLQPLTDHLDEQYF.

The sample holds a few counts of this clonotype. The chain carries TRBV30 and TRBJ1-2; a weak D match, TRBD1 (6 bases). This CDR3 region has 16 residues. V lost 3 bases and J 4 bases, leaving 21 bases between the germline ends. The germline gives CDR1 GTSNPN, CDR2 SVGIG (reference sequence). The CDR3 loop reads CAWSLRDTGEIYGYTF. CDR3 coding DNA: TGTGCCTGGAGCCTCCGGGACACTGGAGAAATCTATGGCTACACCTTC.

This clonotype turned up a few times. The chain links TRBV6-5 to TRBJ2-6, with a possible D match to TRBD2 (5 bases). V was cut by 3 bases and J by 1 base, with 10 bases left in between. This CDR3 is built from 16 residues. CDR1 is MNHEY, CDR2 SVGAGI, per germline. CDR3 protein: CASSYRRTSGANVLTF. CDR3 DNA sequence: TGTGCCAGCAGTTATAGAAGGACTTCTGGGGCCAACGTCCTGACTTTC.

Many counts were recorded for this clonotype. The rearrangement links TRBV11-2 to TRBJ2-6; D may be TRBD1 (6 bases). V was pared by 1 base and J by 2 bases, with 15 bases between. Germline CDR1 is SGHAT and CDR2 is FQNNGV. The CDR3 loop spans 18 amino acids. In nucleotides, the CDR3 is TGTGCCAGCAGCTTAGTGGGCAGGGGTCGGACTGGGGCCAACGTCCTGACTTTC. It encodes CASSLVGRGRTGANVLTF. The whole variable domain, remainder taken from reference TRBV11-2 and TRBJ2-6, is EAGVAQSPRYKIIEKRQSVAFWCNPISGHATLYWYQQILGQGPKLLIQFQNNGVVDDSQLPKDRFSAERLKGVDSTLKIQPAKLEDSAVYLCASSLVGRGRTGANVLTFGAGSRLTVL.

This clonotype has ten or more counts. The V call is TRBV6-5, the J call TRBJ2-7, with 7 bases that match TRBD1. CDR1 is MNHEY and CDR2 is SVGAGI in the germline V gene. The V and J ends lost 2 bases and 2 bases, in that order; junction bases with no gene match: 3. There are 14 residues in the CDR3. CDR3 DNA sequence: TGTGCCAGCAGTTACCGGGGACAGACCTACGAGCAGTACTTC. Residues: CASSYRGQTYEQYF.

This clonotype was seen many times. The chain has TRBV20-1 and TRBJ1-4, with unresolved D. V was pared by 3 bases and J by 0 bases, with 5 bases between. The CDR3 runs to 13 residues. CDR1 DFQATT and CDR2 SNEGSKA come from the germline V gene (reference sequence). In DNA, the CDR3 is TGCAGTGCTAGGGACGCAACTAATGAAAAACTGTTTTTT. It is translated as CSARDATNEKLFF.

This chain links TRBV13 with TRBJ2-2; D may be TRBD2 (5 bases). The CDR3 length is 15 residues. Per germline, CDR1 PRHDT and CDR2 FYEKMQ (reference sequence). Trimming shortened V by 5 bases and J by 5 bases, and 15 bases separated the two germline ends. CDR3 amino acids: CASSPAGSGTGELFF. Here the CDR3 DNA reads TGTGCCAGCAGCCCCGCCGGGTCGGGGACCGGGGAGCTGTTTTTT.

At least ten counts were recorded for this clonotype. The CDR3 here is CSASLDGRAYEQYF. The CDR3 region has the DNA TGCAGTGCTAGTTTGGACGGGAGGGCCTACGAGCAGTACTTC. V usage is TRBV20-1 and J usage is TRBJ2-7, with 8 bases aligning to TRBD2. The V gene end was trimmed by 3 bases and the J gene end by 2 bases; junction bases not matched to a gene: 6. The CDR3 is made up of 14 amino acids. From germline, CDR1 is DFQATT and CDR2 SNEGSKA (reference sequence).

This clonotype was seen ten or more times. The chain is built from TRBV6-1 and TRBJ2-7; tentatively, D is TRBD1 (6 bases). The CDR3 has 13 amino acids. Germline CDR1 MNHNS, CDR2 SASEGT. The ends were cut back, 5 bases at V and 7 bases at J, with 15 bases in the middle. The DNA of the CDR3 is TGTGCCAGCAGTCCGACAGTGGGGGCGGAGCAGTACTTC. It specifies CASSPTVGAEQYF.

This clonotype was detected ten times or more. The rearrangement joins TRBV6-2 or TRBV6-3 to TRBJ2-2, with 11 nucleotides matching TRBD2. CDR1 and CDR2 from the germline V gene are MNHEY and SVGEGT. The CDR3 spans 17 residues. The trim removed 0 bases at V and 2 bases at J, leaving 2 bases unmatched. This chain's CDR3 is CASSYSTSGTNTGELFF. As DNA, the CDR3 is TGTGCCAGCAGTTACTCGACTAGCGGGACAAACACCGGGGAGCTGTTTTTT.

With respect to this clonotype: Since a much larger clone is just one base distant, this may be a read error. Since the CDR3 does not end with the conserved phenylalanine or tryptophan, this likely comes from a read error. The rearrangement links TRBV9 to TRBJ2-1; D is uncertain. The ends were cut back, 0 bases at V and 5 bases at J, with 6 bases in the middle. Germline loops: CDR1 SGDLS, CDR2 YYNGEE. The CDR3 sequence is 13 residues long. CDR3 in amino acids: CASSVGQNNEQFL. CDR3 nucleotide sequence: TGTGCCAGCAGCGTAGGCCAGAACAATGAGCAGTTCCTC.

This clonotype showed up just a few times. The rearrangement joins TRBV7-8 to TRBJ1-2; D call uncertain. Germline assignment: CDR1 SGHVS and CDR2 FQNEAQ. Trimming removed 1 base at V and 11 bases at J, with 11 bases between. The CDR3 has 12 amino acids. The CDR3 is CASSLGGPVYTF. CDR3 coding DNA: TGTGCCAGCAGCTTAGGTGGCCCCGTTTACACCTTC.

In its sample, this clonotype was seen a few times. One end of the junction is discordant with germline, which a read error may explain. J is TRBJ2-1 and V is TRBV12-3 or TRBV12-4; tentatively, D is TRBD2 (6 bases). This CDR3 comprises 15 residues. CDR3 in amino acids: CASSLGGGGNGEQLF. DNA of the CDR3: TGTGCCAGCAGCCTAGGTGGCGGAGGGAACGGTGAGCAGCTCTTC.

Remarks on this clonotype: A single base is all that separates this from a far larger clone, so a read error is likely. As DNA, the CDR3 is TGTGCCAGCAGACCCGGACTAGCGGGACTAGGGTCCTACAATGAGCAGTTCTTC. This encodes CASRPGLAGLGSYNEQFF. J is TRBJ2-1 and V is TRBV11-3; TRBD2 agrees at 12 bases. This CDR3 contains 18 residues. Unmatched junction bases numbered 10, after V lost 6 bases and J lost 1 base. Germline V gene data show CDR1 as SGHNT and CDR2 as YENEEA.

Regarding this clonotype: A clone one base away is much larger, so this may be a read error. The chain has TRBV10-1 and TRBJ1-1, with D possibly matching TRBD1 (6 bases). The germline gives CDR1 WNHNN, CDR2 SYGVQD (reference sequence). The CDR3 has 16 residues. V was cut by 1 base and J by 2 bases, with 14 bases left in between. The CDR3, as DNA: TGCGCCAGCAGTGAGTTTCGGGGGGCGGCTAACACTGAAGCTTTCTTT. Translation gives CASSEFRGAANTEAFF.

The chain combines TRBV5-8 with TRBJ1-1, with D possibly matching TRBD1 (5 bases). The CDR3 extends over 15 amino acids. Trimming cost V 0 bases and J 5 bases, with 14 bases left between them. Per germline, CDR1 SGHTS and CDR2 YDEGEE. This CDR3 reads CASSLAGPPRTEAFF. The CDR3 coding sequence is TGTGCCAGCAGCTTGGCGGGACCCCCGAGGACTGAAGCTTTCTTT.

This clonotype was detected only a few times. The chain couples TRBV11-3 to TRBJ2-2; 13 nucleotides align to TRBD2. Trimming at V came to 0 bases and at J to 6 bases, leaving 10 bases not matched to a gene. This CDR3 spans 19 amino acids. Germline CDR1 SGHNT, CDR2 YENEEA. Here the CDR3 reads CASSLEPGLAGVGSGELFF. For the CDR3, the DNA is TGTGCCAGCAGCTTAGAACCCGGACTAGCGGGAGTAGGTTCCGGGGAGCTGTTTTTT. The full variable domain, with the rest looked up from reference TRBV11-3 and TRBJ2-2, is EAGVVQSPRYKIIEKKQPVAFWCNPISGHNTLYWYLQNLGQGPELLIRYENEEAVDDSQLPKDRFSAERLKGVDSTLKIQPAELGDSAVYLCASSLEPGLAGVGSGELFFGEGSRLTVL.

At least ten counts were recorded for this clonotype. This clone may be a read error of a much larger clone one base away. The chain joins TRBV7-8 to TRBJ2-5; tentative D call: TRBD1 (5 bases). Per germline, CDR1 SGHVS and CDR2 FQNEAQ. This CDR3 spans 14 amino acids. The CDR3 is CASTRSGWQGTQYF. The CDR3 DNA reads as TGTGCCAGCACTCGATCAGGGTGGCAAGGGACCCAGTACTTC.

V and J are TRBV12-5 and TRBJ2-2; TRBD2 matches at 9 bases. Germline CDR1 is LGHNT and CDR2 is FRNRAP. The CDR3 is 16 amino acids. The ends lost 7 bases at V and 6 bases at J; junction bases unmatched: 12. CDR3 protein: CASDPSPGLASGELFF. The CDR3 DNA sequence: TGTGCTAGTGATCCAAGCCCGGGACTAGCCTCCGGGGAGCTGTTTTTT. The full variable domain, with the rest looked up from reference TRBV12-5 and TRBJ2-2, is DARVTQTPRHKVTEMGQEVTMRCQPILGHNTVFWYRQTMMQGLELLAYFRNRAPLDDSGMPKDRFSAEMPDATLATLKIQPSEPRDSAVYFCASDPSPGLASGELFFGEGSRLTVL.

The V and J genes are TRBV19 and TRBJ1-5; D might be TRBD1 (6 bases). Trimming shortened V by 7 bases and J by 4 bases, and 14 bases separated the two germline ends. This CDR3 has 14 amino acids. Per the germline V gene, CDR1 is LNHDA and CDR2 is SQIVND (reference sequence). CDR3 sequence reads: CASNKQGSNQPQHF. CDR3 nucleotide sequence: TGTGCCAGTAACAAACAGGGTTCAAATCAGCCCCAGCATTTT.

In its sample, this clonotype was seen a few times. The rearrangement joins TRBV6-1 to TRBJ2-1, with 11 bases matching TRBD2. The V gene's germline CDR1 is MNHNS and CDR2 SASEGT. The CDR3 is 14 amino acids. J was trimmed by 6 bases and V by 7 bases; bases with no gene match: 5. CDR3 amino acids: CASTLLAGGNEQFF. CDR3 bases: TGTGCCAGCACCCTCCTAGCGGGAGGCAATGAGCAGTTCTTC.

This rearrangement joins TRBV18 to TRBJ2-5; 7 bases are a match to TRBD2. The CDR3 covers 16 residues. J was trimmed by 4 bases and V by 2 bases; bases with no gene match: 10. The germline V gene encodes CDR1 KGHSH and CDR2 LQKENI. The CDR3 DNA follows: TGTGCCAGCTCACCAGGAGACACAGCGGGAAGAGAGACCCAGTACTTC. This encodes CASSPGDTAGRETQYF. Combining the CDR3 with reference TRBV18 and TRBJ2-5 gives the whole variable domain NAGVMQNPRHLVRRRGQEARLRCSPMKGHSHVYWYRQLPEEGLKFMVYLQKENIIDESGMPKERFSAEFPKEGPSILRIQQVVRGDSAAYFCASSPGDTAGRETQYFGPGTRLLVL.

This clonotype was detected ten times or more. The V gene is TRBV11-2, the J gene TRBJ2-1, with 12 positions matching TRBD2. J gave up 9 bases and V 0 bases, and 12 bases lay outside the gene matches. The CDR3 is 18 amino acids. CDR1 is SGHAT, CDR2 FQNNGV, per germline. In DNA form, the CDR3 reads TGTGCCAGCAGCTTAGATTTGGGACTAGCGGGTATTTTGGCTGAGCAGTTCTTC. As protein: CASSLDLGLAGILAEQFF.